The clone carrying this TCR beta chain was seen many times. Its specificity is unknown. A minimum of 5 micrograms of total RNA was extracted per sample. V was pared by 2 bases and J by 7 bases, with 9 bases of the junction left unmatched. Germline V gene sequence: CDR1 SGDLS, CDR2 YYNGEE. The length of the CDR3 is 16 residues. The record originates from a study of blood T cells in healthy people across ages. Study-wide results and limits: Roughly linearly, TCR beta diversity per million T cells fell as age increased.

Next came a second PCR, run for about 6 to 11 cycles, which used a sample-barcoded 5' primer along with a J-beta primer mix. TCRdb redid the calling of the 5' RACE reads with MiXCR, one entry per CDR3 protein. The sample consists of about 640,000 distinct CDR3 sequences, about 28% of them appearing once. This rearrangement joins TRBV9 to TRBJ2-1; 10 bases fit TRBD1. The sequenced sample was blood. The TCR comes from a woman aged 80 or older in good health. CDR3 region: CASSVSGTGAVNEQFF. In DNA, the CDR3 is TGTGCCAGCAGCGTTTCCGGGACAGGGGCGGTAAATGAGCAGTTCTTC.